The source of this T cell receptor beta chain is a study of blood T cell repertoires in COVID-19. Turning to the study itself: From T cells, B-cell-depleted T cells, or PBMCs came the material, which was cDNA or gDNA.

The germline V gene has CDR1 SGHKS and CDR2 YYEKEE (reference sequence). The length of the CDR3 is 16 residues. V was trimmed by 0 bases and J by 0 bases, leaving 11 bases between them. This clone has just a few counts. In the authors' methods: The authors estimated nucleated cell counts from reference gene primer amplification. Assay: immunoSEQ multiplex PCR; the TCRdb copy retains only in-frame clones and omits some. That table is the source of V, J and clone size, and D and trimming were worked out from the DNA. The sample yields about 89,000 clones, over 65% seen once. The chain combines TRBV5-5 with TRBJ2-3; D gene uncertain. This sequence was found in a human donor in a cohort sampled during active COVID-19. What was sequenced was peripheral blood. The CDR3 DNA reads as TGTGCCAGCAGCTTGGGTGGAGCCCCTAGCACAGATACGCAGTATTTT. Amino acids: CASSLGGAPSTDTQYF.